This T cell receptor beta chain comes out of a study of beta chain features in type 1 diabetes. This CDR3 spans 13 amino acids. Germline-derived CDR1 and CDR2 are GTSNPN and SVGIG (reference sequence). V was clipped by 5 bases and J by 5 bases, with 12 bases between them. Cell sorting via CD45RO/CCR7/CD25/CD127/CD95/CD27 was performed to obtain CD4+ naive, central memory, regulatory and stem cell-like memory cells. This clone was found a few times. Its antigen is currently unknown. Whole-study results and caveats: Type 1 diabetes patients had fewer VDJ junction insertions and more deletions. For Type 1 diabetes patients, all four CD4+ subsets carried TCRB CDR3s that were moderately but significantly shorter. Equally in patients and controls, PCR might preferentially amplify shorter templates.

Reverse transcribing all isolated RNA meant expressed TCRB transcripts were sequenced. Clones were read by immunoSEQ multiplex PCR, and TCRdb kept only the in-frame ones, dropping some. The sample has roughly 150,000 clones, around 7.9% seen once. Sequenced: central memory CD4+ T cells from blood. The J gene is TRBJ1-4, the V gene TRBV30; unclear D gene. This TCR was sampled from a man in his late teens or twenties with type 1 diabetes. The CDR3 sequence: CAWDAAQNEKLFF. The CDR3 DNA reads TGTGCCTGGGACGCGGCCCAAAATGAAAAACTGTTTTTT.